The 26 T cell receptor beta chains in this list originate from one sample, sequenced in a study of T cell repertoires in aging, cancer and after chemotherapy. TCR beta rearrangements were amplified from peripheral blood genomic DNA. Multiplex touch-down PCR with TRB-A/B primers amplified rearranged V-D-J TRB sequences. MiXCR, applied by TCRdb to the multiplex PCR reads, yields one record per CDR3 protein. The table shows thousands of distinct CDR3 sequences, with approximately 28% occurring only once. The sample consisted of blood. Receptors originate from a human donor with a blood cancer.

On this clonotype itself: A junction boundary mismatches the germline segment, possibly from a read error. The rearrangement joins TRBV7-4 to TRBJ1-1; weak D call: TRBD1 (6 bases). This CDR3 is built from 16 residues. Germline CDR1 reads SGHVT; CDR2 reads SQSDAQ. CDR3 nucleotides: TGTGCCAGAAGCTTAGGGCCTACAGGGTGGGACACTGAAGCTTTCTTT. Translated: CARSLGPTGWDTEAFF.

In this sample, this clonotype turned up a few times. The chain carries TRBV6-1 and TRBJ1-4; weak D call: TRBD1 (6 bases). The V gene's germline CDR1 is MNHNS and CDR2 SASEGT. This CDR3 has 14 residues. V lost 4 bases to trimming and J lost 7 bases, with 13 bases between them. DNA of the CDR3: TGTGCCAGCAGTGCGGGAGGGGGTAGTGAAAAACTGTTTTTT. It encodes CASSAGGGSEKLFF.

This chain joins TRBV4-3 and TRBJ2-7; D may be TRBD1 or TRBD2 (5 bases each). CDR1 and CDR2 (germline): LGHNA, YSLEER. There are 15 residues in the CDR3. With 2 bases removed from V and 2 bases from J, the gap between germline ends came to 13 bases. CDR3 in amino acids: CASSQQRGKAYEQYF. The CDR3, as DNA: TGCGCCAGCAGCCAACAGAGGGGAAAGGCCTACGAGCAGTACTTC.

The CDR3 coding sequence is TGTGCCAGCAGGTACGGGAGGATCCCCGGGGAGACCCAGTACTTC. It codes for CASRYGRIPGETQYF. The chain uses TRBV6-2 or TRBV6-3 and TRBJ2-5, with 7 positions matching TRBD2. V shed 6 bases, J shed 5 bases, and the junction held 12 bases outside the gene matches. CDR1 MNHEY and CDR2 SVGEGT come from the germline V gene. The CDR3 extends over 15 amino acids.

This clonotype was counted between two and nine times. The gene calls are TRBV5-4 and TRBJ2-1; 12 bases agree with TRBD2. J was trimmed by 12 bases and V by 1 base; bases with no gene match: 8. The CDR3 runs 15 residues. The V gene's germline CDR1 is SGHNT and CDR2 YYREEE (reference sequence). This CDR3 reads CASSLRLAGAVGQFF. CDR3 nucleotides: TGTGCCAGCAGCTTGCGACTAGCGGGGGCTGTTGGGCAGTTCTTC.

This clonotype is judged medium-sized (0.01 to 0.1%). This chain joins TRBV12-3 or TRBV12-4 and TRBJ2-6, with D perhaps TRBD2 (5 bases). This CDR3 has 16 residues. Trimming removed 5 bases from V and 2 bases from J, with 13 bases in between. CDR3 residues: CASSLPPGTGANVLTF. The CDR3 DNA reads TGTGCCAGCAGTCTCCCCCCGGGGACTGGGGCCAACGTCCTGACTTTC.

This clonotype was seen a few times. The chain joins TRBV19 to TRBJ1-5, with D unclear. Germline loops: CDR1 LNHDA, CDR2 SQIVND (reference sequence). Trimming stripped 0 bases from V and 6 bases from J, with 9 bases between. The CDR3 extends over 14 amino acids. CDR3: CASSIDGQSQPQHF. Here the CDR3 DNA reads TGTGCCAGTAGTATAGATGGCCAGAGTCAGCCCCAGCATTTT.

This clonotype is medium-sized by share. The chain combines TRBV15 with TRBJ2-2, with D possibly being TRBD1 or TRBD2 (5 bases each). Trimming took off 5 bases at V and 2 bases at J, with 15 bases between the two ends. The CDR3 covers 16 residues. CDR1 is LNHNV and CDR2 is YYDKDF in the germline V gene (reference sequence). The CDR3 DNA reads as TGTGCCACCAGCGGAACCGGGACCTTTAACACCGGGGAGCTGTTTTTT. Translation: CATSGTGTFNTGELFF. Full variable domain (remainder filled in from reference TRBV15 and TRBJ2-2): DAMVIQNPRYQVTQFGKPVTLSCSQTLNHNVMYWYQQKSSQAPKLLFHYYDKDFNNEADTPDNFQSRRPNTSFCFLDIRSPGLGDTAMYLCATSGTGTFNTGELFFGEGSRLTVL.

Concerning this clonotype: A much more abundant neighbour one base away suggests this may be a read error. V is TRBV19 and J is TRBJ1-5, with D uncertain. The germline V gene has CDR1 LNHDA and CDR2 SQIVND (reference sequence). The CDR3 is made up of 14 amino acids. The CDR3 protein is CTSSIGGHGQPQHF. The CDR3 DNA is TGTACCAGTAGTATCGGCGGCCACGGTCAGCCCCAGCATTTT.

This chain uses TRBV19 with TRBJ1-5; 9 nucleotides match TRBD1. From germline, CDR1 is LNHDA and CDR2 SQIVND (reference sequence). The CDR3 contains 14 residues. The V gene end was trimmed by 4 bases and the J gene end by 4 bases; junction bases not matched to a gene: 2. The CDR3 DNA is TGTGCCAGTAGTACCGGACAGGGGAATCAGCCCCAGCATTTT. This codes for CASSTGQGNQPQHF.

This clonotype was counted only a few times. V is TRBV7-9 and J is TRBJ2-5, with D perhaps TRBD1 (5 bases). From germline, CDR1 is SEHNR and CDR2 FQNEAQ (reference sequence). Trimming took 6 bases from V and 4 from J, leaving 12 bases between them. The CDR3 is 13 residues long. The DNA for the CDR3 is TGTGCCAGCAGACCAGGGCTACCAGAGACCCAGTACTTC. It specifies CASRPGLPETQYF.

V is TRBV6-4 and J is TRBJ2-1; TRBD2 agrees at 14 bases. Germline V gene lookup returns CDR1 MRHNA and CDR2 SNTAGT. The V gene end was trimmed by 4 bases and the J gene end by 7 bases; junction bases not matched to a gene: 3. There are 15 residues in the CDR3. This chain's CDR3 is CASSATSGGANEQFF. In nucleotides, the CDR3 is TGTGCCAGCAGTGCGACTAGCGGGGGGGCAAATGAGCAGTTCTTC.

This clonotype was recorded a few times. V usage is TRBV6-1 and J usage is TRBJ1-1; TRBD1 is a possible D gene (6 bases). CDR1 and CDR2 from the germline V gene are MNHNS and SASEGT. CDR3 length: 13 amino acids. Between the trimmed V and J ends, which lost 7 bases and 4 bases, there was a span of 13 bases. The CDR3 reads CASNLDRGTEAFF. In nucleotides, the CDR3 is TGTGCCAGCAACTTGGACAGAGGCACTGAAGCTTTCTTT.

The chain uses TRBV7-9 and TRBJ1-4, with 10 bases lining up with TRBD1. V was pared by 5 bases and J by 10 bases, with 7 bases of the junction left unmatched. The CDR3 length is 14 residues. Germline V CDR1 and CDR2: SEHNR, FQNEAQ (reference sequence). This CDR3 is CASSPGQGLGKLFF. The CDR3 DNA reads TGTGCCAGCAGCCCGGGACAGGGGCTTGGAAAACTGTTTTTT.

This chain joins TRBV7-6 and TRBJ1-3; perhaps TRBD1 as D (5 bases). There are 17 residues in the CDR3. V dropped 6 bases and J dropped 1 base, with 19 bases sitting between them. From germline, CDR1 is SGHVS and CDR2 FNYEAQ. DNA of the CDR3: TGTGCCAGCAGAACCATCGAGGGGTACGGTTCTGGAAACACCATATATTTT. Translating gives CASRTIEGYGSGNTIYF.

CDR3 protein: CAISESLTSGSYEQYF. The CDR3 DNA reads TGTGCCATCAGTGAGTCACTGACTAGCGGATCCTACGAGCAGTACTTC. The chain recombines TRBV10-3 with TRBJ2-7; 9 nucleotides line up with TRBD2. The CDR3 runs to 16 residues. Germline-derived CDR1 and CDR2 are ENHRY and SYGVKD. The J segment lost 1 base and the V segment lost 0 bases, leaving 4 bases of the junction unmatched.

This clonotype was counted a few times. The DNA of the CDR3 is TGTGCCAGCAGCGTTGACATATCATTCTCCTACGAGCAGTACTTC. Protein: CASSVDISFSYEQYF. V usage is TRBV12-3 or TRBV12-4 and J usage is TRBJ2-7; D ambiguous. Trimming left V 6 bases short and J 0 bases short, with 15 bases between. The CDR3 has 15 amino acids.

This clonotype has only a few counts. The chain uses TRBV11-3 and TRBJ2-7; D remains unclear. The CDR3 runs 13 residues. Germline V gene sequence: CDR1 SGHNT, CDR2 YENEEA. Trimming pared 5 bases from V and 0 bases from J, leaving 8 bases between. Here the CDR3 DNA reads TGTGCCAGCAGCCAACCGCCCTCCTACGAGCAGTACTTC. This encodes CASSQPPSYEQYF.

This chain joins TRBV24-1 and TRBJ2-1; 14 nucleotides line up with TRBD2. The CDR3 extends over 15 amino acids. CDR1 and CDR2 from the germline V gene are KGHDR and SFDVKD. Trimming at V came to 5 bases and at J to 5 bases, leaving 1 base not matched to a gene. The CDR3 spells CATSGGLAGDNEQFF. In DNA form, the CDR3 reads TGTGCCACCAGTGGGGGACTAGCGGGAGACAATGAGCAGTTCTTC.

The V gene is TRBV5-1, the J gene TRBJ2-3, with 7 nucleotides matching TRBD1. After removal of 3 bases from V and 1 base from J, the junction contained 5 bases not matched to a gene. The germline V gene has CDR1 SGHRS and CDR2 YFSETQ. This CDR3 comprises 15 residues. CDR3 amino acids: CASSSGTDRTDTQYF. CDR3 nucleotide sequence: TGCGCCAGCAGCTCCGGGACAGACCGCACAGATACGCAGTATTTT.

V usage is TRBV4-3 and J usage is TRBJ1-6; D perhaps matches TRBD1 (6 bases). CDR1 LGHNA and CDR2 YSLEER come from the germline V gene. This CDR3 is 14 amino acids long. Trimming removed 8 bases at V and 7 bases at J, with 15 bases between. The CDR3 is CASQGGGFNSPLHF. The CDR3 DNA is TGCGCCAGCCAGGGAGGGGGATTCAATTCACCCCTCCACTTT.

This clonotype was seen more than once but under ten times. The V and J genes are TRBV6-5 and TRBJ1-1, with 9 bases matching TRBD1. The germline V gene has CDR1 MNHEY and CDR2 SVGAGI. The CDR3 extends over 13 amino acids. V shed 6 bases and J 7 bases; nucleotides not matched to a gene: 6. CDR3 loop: CASRKQGAGEAFF. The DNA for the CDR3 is TGTGCCAGCAGGAAACAGGGGGCAGGTGAAGCTTTCTTT.

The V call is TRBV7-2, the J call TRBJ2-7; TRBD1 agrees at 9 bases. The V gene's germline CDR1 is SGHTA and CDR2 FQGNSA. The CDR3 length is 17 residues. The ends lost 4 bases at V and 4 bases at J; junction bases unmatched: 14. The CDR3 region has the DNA TGTGCCAGCAGCTATGAGTCGACAGGGGGTATAGGATACGAGCAGTACTTC. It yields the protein CASSYESTGGIGYEQYF.

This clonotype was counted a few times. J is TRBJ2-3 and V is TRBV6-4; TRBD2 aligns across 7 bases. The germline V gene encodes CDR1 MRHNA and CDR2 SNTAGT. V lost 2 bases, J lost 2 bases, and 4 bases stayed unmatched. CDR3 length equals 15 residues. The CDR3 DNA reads TGTGCCAGCAGTGACGGGGGGGGAGCCACAGATACGCAGTATTTT. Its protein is CASSDGGGATDTQYF.

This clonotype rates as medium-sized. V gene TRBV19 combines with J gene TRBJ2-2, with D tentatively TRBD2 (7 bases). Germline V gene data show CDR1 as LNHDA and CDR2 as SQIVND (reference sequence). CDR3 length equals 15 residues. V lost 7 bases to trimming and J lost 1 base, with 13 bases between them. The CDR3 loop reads CASKGGGKNTGELFF. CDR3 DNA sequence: TGTGCCAGTAAGGGGGGGGGGAAGAACACCGGGGAGCTGTTTTTT. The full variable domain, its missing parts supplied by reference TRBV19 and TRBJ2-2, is DGGITQSPKYLFRKEGQNVTLSCEQNLNHDAMYWYRQDPGQGLRLIYYSQIVNDFQKGDIAEGYSVSREKKESFPLTVTSAQKNPTAFYLCASKGGGKNTGELFFGEGSRLTVL.

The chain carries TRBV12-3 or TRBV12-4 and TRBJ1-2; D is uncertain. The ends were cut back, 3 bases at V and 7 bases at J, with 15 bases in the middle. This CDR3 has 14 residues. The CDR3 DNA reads TGTGCCAGCAGTTTGGACCCCTTTTGGGGTGGCTACACCTTC. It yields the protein CASSLDPFWGGYTF.